The 17 T cell receptor beta chains below were found in one sample sequenced in a study of blood T cells in healthy people across ages (dated by TCRdb to between 2014 and 2017). Library generation was performed with 5' RACE. The reads were generated on an Illumina HiSeq 2500. A second PCR of roughly 7 to 11 cycles was performed with a sample-barcoded 5' primer and a J-beta primer mix. TCRdb reran the public reads through fastp at Q25 and MiXCR, keeping productive beta chains. Identical CDR3 protein sequences are pooled into one entry, listed with their most common genes and DNA. This sample is represented by about a million distinct CDR3 sequences; around two fifths of them were singletons. Approximately 14% of the sample is taken by the ten largest. The material sequenced was blood. The receptor set was obtained from a young man in good health.

This clonotype was found a few times. A much larger clone differs by one base, so this may be a read error. This rearrangement joins TRBV6-2 or TRBV6-3 to TRBJ2-1; D is uncertain. Germline loops: CDR1 MNHEY, CDR2 SVGEGT. The CDR3 has 13 residues. V was shortened by 7 bases and J by 0 bases, with 7 bases between the two germline ends. CDR3 sequence reads: CASTLSSYNEQFF. DNA of the CDR3: TGTGCCAGCACCCTGAGCTCCTACAATGAGCAGTTCTTC.

V and J are TRBV12-3 or TRBV12-4 and TRBJ2-3, with 7 bases fitting TRBD1. This CDR3 region has 15 residues. J was trimmed by 6 bases and V by 6 bases; bases with no gene match: 12. CDR3 DNA sequence: TGTGCCAGCAGCAAAGAGGGACAGCTCGGGGATACGCAGTATTTT. Amino acids: CASSKEGQLGDTQYF.

This clonotype was seen only a few times. This chain links TRBV6-6 with TRBJ2-7, with D perhaps TRBD1 or TRBD2 (5 bases each). Trimming shortened V by 2 bases and J by 5 bases, and 13 bases separated the two germline ends. In germline, CDR1 is MNHNY, CDR2 SVGAGI (reference sequence). CDR3 length equals 14 residues. CDR3 in amino acids: CASSYGARVHEQYF. CDR3 DNA sequence: TGTGCCAGCAGTTACGGGGCGAGGGTTCACGAGCAGTACTTC.

This sequence joins TRBV4-3 and TRBJ1-5; tentative D call: TRBD1 (6 bases). This CDR3 spans 16 amino acids. Trimming removed 0 bases from V and 7 bases from J, with 16 bases in between. Germline-derived CDR1 and CDR2 are LGHNA and YSLEER. CDR3 region: CASSQEYRAGDQPQHF. In nucleotides, the CDR3 is TGCGCCAGCAGCCAAGAATACCGGGCAGGGGACCAGCCCCAGCATTTT.

J is TRBJ2-5 and V is TRBV3-1, with unresolved D. V was clipped by 8 bases and J by 3 bases, with 13 bases between them. This CDR3 is 13 amino acids long. The V gene's germline CDR1 is LGHDT and CDR2 YNNKEL (reference sequence). CDR3 sequence reads: CASLGPDEETQYF. The DNA for the CDR3 is TGTGCCAGCTTGGGTCCAGACGAAGAGACCCAGTACTTC.

This clonotype showed up many times. V usage is TRBV7-9 and J usage is TRBJ2-3; D unresolved. The germline CDR1 and CDR2 sequences are SEHNR and FQNEAQ (reference sequence). Trimming removed 3 bases at V and 5 bases at J, with 15 bases between. The CDR3 extends over 15 amino acids. CDR3 residues: CASSFMGRAQDTQYF. The CDR3 nucleotides read TGTGCCAGCAGCTTTATGGGTAGGGCCCAAGATACGCAGTATTTT.

V gene TRBV20-1 combines with J gene TRBJ2-2; 13 bases match TRBD2. The CDR3 consists of 18 residues. The ends lost 6 bases at V and 6 bases at J; junction bases unmatched: 16. CDR1 is DFQATT, CDR2 SNEGSKA, per germline (reference sequence). The CDR3 nucleotides read TGCAGTGCAGGACACACTAGCGGGGGGGCCGGGTCGGCCGGGGAGCTGTTTTTT. It specifies CSAGHTSGGAGSAGELFF.

This chain links TRBV29-1 with TRBJ2-2; 8 positions agree with TRBD2. Germline loops: CDR1 SQVTM, CDR2 ANQGSEA. V was pared by 5 bases and J by 2 bases, with 4 bases of the junction left unmatched. The CDR3 length is 14 residues. The CDR3 sequence is CSVILAVNTGELFF. In DNA form, the CDR3 reads TGCAGCGTTATACTAGCGGTTAACACCGGGGAGCTGTTTTTT.

The CDR3 DNA is TGTGCCACCAGTGACCCCGGAGAGCGCACTGAAGCTTTCTTT. This encodes CATSDPGERTEAFF. The chain has TRBV24-1 and TRBJ1-1; D gene ambiguous. Per the germline V gene, CDR1 is KGHDR and CDR2 is SFDVKD. The CDR3 length is 14 residues. Between the trimmed V and J ends, which lost 4 bases and 4 bases, there was a span of 12 bases.

The rearrangement joins TRBV18 to TRBJ1-1, with 9 bases identical to TRBD1. The CDR3 extends over 16 amino acids. The germline gives CDR1 KGHSH, CDR2 LQKENI. Trimming removed 2 bases from V and 5 bases from J; junction bases left unmatched: 9. The CDR3 DNA reads as TGTGCCAGCTCACCAAGCGTTGGGACAGGGCGGACTGAAGCTTTCTTT. This codes for CASSPSVGTGRTEAFF. The entire variable domain, with the rest obtained from reference TRBV18 and TRBJ1-1, is as follows: NAGVMQNPRHLVRRRGQEARLRCSPMKGHSHVYWYRQLPEEGLKFMVYLQKENIIDESGMPKERFSAEFPKEGPSILRIQQVVRGDSAAYFCASSPSVGTGRTEAFFGQGTRLTVV.

The rearrangement links TRBV7-2 to TRBJ1-4, with 7 bases fitting TRBD1. The germline CDR1 and CDR2 sequences are SGHTA and FQGNSA. The ends lost 1 base at V and 8 bases at J; junction bases unmatched: 7. This CDR3 is 15 amino acids long. CDR3 amino acids: CASSLDGQEGEKLFF. The CDR3 DNA reads as TGTGCCAGCAGCTTAGACGGACAGGAGGGGGAAAAACTGTTTTTT.

The chain carries TRBV7-2 and TRBJ2-4; 7 nucleotides align to TRBD1. The V segment lost 5 bases and the J segment 8 bases; nucleotides outside the gene matches: 9. CDR1 and CDR2 (germline): SGHTA, FQGNSA. The CDR3 spans 14 residues. The CDR3 here is CASSPDRTSDIQYF. The CDR3 DNA follows: TGTGCCAGCAGCCCGGACAGGACTTCGGACATTCAGTACTTC.

The chain carries TRBV6-2 or TRBV6-3 and TRBJ1-1, with TRBD1 as a possible D gene (6 bases). CDR1 is MNHEY and CDR2 is SVGEGT in the germline V gene. The V end lost 5 bases, the J end lost 2 bases, and 21 bases lay between the germline ends. The CDR3 extends over 17 amino acids. As DNA, the CDR3 is TGTGCCAGCAGTGAGACCGCCAAAAAGACAGGAAACACTGAAGCTTTCTTT. Translation gives CASSETAKKTGNTEAFF.

The V gene is TRBV18, the J gene TRBJ2-5, with 9 bases identical to TRBD1. The germline gives CDR1 KGHSH, CDR2 LQKENI. V gave up 5 bases and J gave up 4 bases; unmatched junction bases: 14. This CDR3 is built from 17 residues. The CDR3 DNA follows: TGTGCCAGCTCAAGTTATCCGGGACAGGGTAATCGAGAGACCCAGTACTTC. As protein: CASSSYPGQGNRETQYF.

This clonotype was detected only once. The chain combines TRBV7-8 with TRBJ1-5; TRBD1 might be the D (5 bases). Trimming stripped 5 bases from V and 1 base from J, with 12 bases between. CDR3 size: 15 residues. Germline values: CDR1 SGHVS, CDR2 FQNEAQ. The CDR3 coding sequence is TGTGCCAGCAGCCATGGACAAACGAGCAATCAGCCCCAGCATTTT. Translated, it gives CASSHGQTSNQPQHF.

This clonotype was seen a few times. This rearrangement joins TRBV6-5 to TRBJ1-5; D ambiguous. The CDR3 runs to 15 residues. Germline CDR1 is MNHEY and CDR2 is SVGAGI. Trimming stripped 7 bases from V and 0 bases from J, with 13 bases between. DNA of the CDR3: TGTGCCAGCAACCCCGGTGCAGGTAGCAATCAGCCCCAGCATTTT. Its translation: CASNPGAGSNQPQHF.

The V and J genes are TRBV20-1 and TRBJ2-1; no reliable D call. The J call may be wrong; the DNA end is better matched by TRBJ2-7. The CDR3 is made up of 15 amino acids. CDR1 is DFQATT, CDR2 SNEGSKA, per germline (reference sequence). This chain's CDR3 is CSARSPQGNHNEQYF. CDR3 in DNA: TGCAGTGCTAGATCCCCTCAAGGGAATCACAATGAGCAGTACTTC.